This T cell receptor beta chain was sequenced during a study of radiation and T cells in renal cell carcinoma. Study in general: Nephrectomy followed 15 Gy stereotactic body radiation by 4 weeks.

Measured with immunoSEQ multiplex PCR; TCRdb has only the in-frame clones, and not every one. The sample contains 120,000 or so clones, around 82% of which appear only once. Germline assignment: CDR1 ENHRY and CDR2 SYGVKD. The CDR3 covers 14 residues. V was trimmed by 3 bases and J by 7 bases, leaving 16 bases between them. As for time point: blood 2 weeks post-SBRT. Specified treatment: 15 Gy SBRT to primary tumor, nephrectomy 4 weeks later. The source is a man aged 45-65 years with renal cell carcinoma. V gene TRBV10-3 combines with J gene TRBJ2-7; D is tentatively TRBD1 or TRBD2 (5 bases each). This specimen consisted of blood, obtained from a patient whose treatment included radiotherapy and nephrectomy. CDR3 in amino acids: CAISDSRGRREQYF. The DNA of the CDR3 is TGTGCCATCAGTGACTCGAGGGGTCGTAGAGAGCAGTACTTC.